Each of the 20 T cell receptor beta chains below was sequenced from the same sample in a study of cytomegalovirus exposure and HLA in healthy donors. Primers: 60 Vbeta forward and 13 Jbeta reverse. Produced via immunoSEQ multiplex PCR; TCRdb's table is partial and in-frame only. The sample has around 130,000 clones, about four fifths seen once. The sequenced sample consisted of PBMCs. The receptors were gathered from a man younger than 45 in good health and CMV-seronegative.

This chain connects TRBV5-1 to TRBJ2-1, with a tentative D call TRBD2 (6 bases). V was pared by 1 base and J by 12 bases, with 11 bases between. Germline lookup yields CDR1 SGHRS and CDR2 YFSETQ. CDR3 size: 12 residues. CDR3 bases: TGCGCCAGCAGCTTGTACTTGGGGGGGCAGTTCTTC. Translating it yields CASSLYLGGQFF.

The chain recombines TRBV27 with TRBJ1-1; D not resolved. Between the trimmed V and J ends, which lost 6 bases and 3 bases, there was a span of 14 bases. This CDR3 is built from 14 residues. Germline V gives CDR1 MNHEY, CDR2 SMNVEV (reference sequence). The CDR3 here is CASRDWIWDTEAFF. CDR3 DNA sequence: TGTGCCAGCAGGGACTGGATTTGGGACACTGAAGCTTTCTTT.

CDR3 amino acids: CASSQGGQANQPQHF. The CDR3 DNA reads as TGCGCCAGCAGCCAAGGCGGACAGGCTAATCAGCCCCAGCATTTT. This rearrangement joins TRBV4-1 to TRBJ1-5; 7 bases line up with TRBD1. V trimming: 1 base; J trimming: 4 bases; junction bases outside the gene matches: 4. This CDR3 is 15 amino acids long. The V gene's germline CDR1 is MGHRA and CDR2 YSYEKL.

This chain links TRBV5-1 with TRBJ2-3; the D gene is possibly TRBD1 (6 bases). CDR3 length equals 16 residues. Germline lookup yields CDR1 SGHRS and CDR2 YFSETQ. Trimming took 4 bases from V and 0 from J, leaving 15 bases between them. The CDR3 nucleotides are TGCGCCAGCAGCAGGGACGGACAGCTTAGCACAGATACGCAGTATTTT. The encoded protein is CASSRDGQLSTDTQYF.

The chain joins TRBV7-9 to TRBJ2-3; possibly TRBD2 for D (6 bases). The germline V gene encodes CDR1 SEHNR and CDR2 FQNEAQ (reference sequence). V lost 0 bases and J 8 bases, leaving 12 bases between the germline ends. The CDR3 consists of 14 residues. The CDR3 protein is CASSLAGAEGTQYF. Written as DNA, the CDR3 is TGTGCCAGCAGCTTAGCAGGGGCGGAGGGTACGCAGTATTTT.

Only a few counts were recorded for this clone. This sequence joins TRBV4-1 and TRBJ2-4; weak D call: TRBD1 (5 bases). Trimming stripped 0 bases from V and 0 bases from J, with 12 bases between. Germline V gives CDR1 MGHRA, CDR2 YSYEKL. The length of the CDR3 is 17 residues. The CDR3 here is CASSQDLGPLAKNIQYF. CDR3 nucleotides: TGCGCCAGCAGCCAAGACTTGGGGCCGCTAGCCAAAAACATTCAGTACTTC.

The count of this clone is one. The genes are TRBV11-2 and TRBJ1-1; a weak D match, TRBD1 (6 bases). The CDR3 runs 14 residues. With 1 base removed from V and 8 bases from J, the gap between germline ends came to 14 bases. Germline V gene lookup returns CDR1 SGHAT and CDR2 FQNNGV. CDR3 amino acids: CASSLGGTSSEAFF. The CDR3 nucleotides are TGTGCCAGCAGCTTAGGGGGGACATCATCGGAAGCTTTCTTT.

The chain employs TRBV6-1 and TRBJ2-5; D perhaps matches TRBD1 (5 bases). Looked up from germline, CDR1 is MNHNS and CDR2 is SASEGT. V lost 4 bases and J lost 5, with 14 bases in between. The CDR3 totals 14 residues. Here the CDR3 DNA reads TGTGCCAGCAGTGTCTTCAGGGCGAGGGAGACCCAGTACTTC. It specifies CASSVFRARETQYF.

V gene TRBV10-1 combines with J gene TRBJ2-6; 8 bases are shared with TRBD1. CDR1 is WNHNN, CDR2 SYGVQD, per germline (reference sequence). The CDR3 has 16 residues. Trimming took 4 bases from V and 4 from J; bases not matched to a gene: 6. In DNA form, the CDR3 reads TGCGCCAGCAGTGGCCGGACAGGGTACGGGGCCAACGTCCTGACTTTC. Translating gives CASSGRTGYGANVLTF.

The chain joins TRBV5-5 to TRBJ1-5, with D perhaps matching TRBD1 (5 bases). Germline V gene data show CDR1 as SGHKS and CDR2 as YYEKEE (reference sequence). CDR3 length equals 15 residues. The ends were cut back, 0 bases at V and 4 bases at J, with 11 bases in the middle. Here the CDR3 reads CASSLALSGNQPQHF. The CDR3 DNA reads as TGTGCCAGCAGCTTGGCCCTCTCAGGGAATCAGCCCCAGCATTTT.

The chain combines TRBV5-1 with TRBJ2-5; 9 positions agree with TRBD2. The CDR3 has 15 residues. The germline CDR1 and CDR2 sequences are SGHRS and YFSETQ. Trimming took 6 bases from V and 4 from J; bases not matched to a gene: 10. The CDR3 sequence is CASTALTSGGETQYF. CDR3 sequence (DNA): TGCGCCAGCACCGCACTGACTAGCGGAGGAGAGACCCAGTACTTC.

The rearrangement joins TRBV30 to TRBJ2-1; 11 bases match TRBD2. This CDR3 region has 16 residues. Trimming cost V 3 bases and J 4 bases; bases outside gene matches: 8. Germline values: CDR1 GTSNPN, CDR2 SVGIG (reference sequence). In nucleotides, the CDR3 is TGTGCCTGGAGCGCAACCGGGACTAGCGGTTACAATGAGCAGTTCTTC. Amino acids: CAWSATGTSGYNEQFF.

The rearrangement links TRBV6-1 to TRBJ2-3, with D possibly matching TRBD2 (6 bases). This CDR3 has 15 amino acids. The V and J ends lost 2 bases and 4 bases respectively, with 13 bases between them. Germline-derived CDR1 and CDR2 are MNHNS and SASEGT. CDR3 region: CASSELREDPDTQYF. CDR3 in DNA: TGTGCCAGCAGTGAATTGAGGGAGGATCCAGATACGCAGTATTTT.

The chain employs TRBV6-5 and TRBJ1-5; D is perhaps TRBD1 (6 bases). V lost 5 bases and J 0 bases, leaving 11 bases between the germline ends. Germline V lookup: CDR1 MNHEY, CDR2 SVGAGI. This CDR3 spans 15 amino acids. The CDR3 nucleotides read TGTGCCAGCAGTCCTCCAGGGGATAGCAATCAGCCCCAGCATTTT. Translation gives CASSPPGDSNQPQHF.

This clone has a single count. J is TRBJ2-7 and V is TRBV29-1; D is uncertain. CDR1 and CDR2 from the germline V gene are SQVTM and ANQGSEA. The CDR3 extends over 11 amino acids. Deletions cut 4 bases from V and 7 bases from J, with 11 bases between. The CDR3 DNA follows: TGCAGCGTTGTAGACCCCCTTGAGCAGTACTTC. This translates into CSVVDPLEQYF.

V gene TRBV5-8 combines with J gene TRBJ2-5; a possible D gene is TRBD1 (6 bases). CDR1 and CDR2 from the germline V gene are SGHTS and YDEGEE. This CDR3 is 14 amino acids long. V lost 2 bases and J lost 5, with 13 bases in between. In DNA, the CDR3 is TGTGCCAGCAGCTTAACCGAGGGGGTGGAGACCCAGTACTTC. It yields the protein CASSLTEGVETQYF.

V gene TRBV7-2 combines with J gene TRBJ2-7; 7 bases are shared with TRBD2. V dropped 6 bases and J dropped 2; count of bases not matched to a gene: 7. The germline CDR1 and CDR2 sequences are SGHTA and FQGNSA. The CDR3 has 14 residues. The CDR3 here is CASRQSGTPYEQYF. In nucleotides, the CDR3 is TGTGCCAGCAGACAAAGCGGGACCCCCTACGAGCAGTACTTC.

The chain employs TRBV5-1 and TRBJ2-7; 8 nucleotides match TRBD1. The J segment lost 2 bases and the V segment lost 4 bases, leaving 11 bases of the junction unmatched. The CDR3 consists of 16 residues. Germline CDR1 SGHRS, CDR2 YFSETQ. This CDR3 reads CASSVLRDRPTYEQYF. The CDR3 DNA sequence: TGCGCCAGCAGCGTCCTCCGGGACAGGCCAACCTACGAGCAGTACTTC.

The chain has TRBV7-2 and TRBJ2-1; TRBD2 agrees at 8 bases. V lost 7 bases and J lost 3; bases outside the gene matches: 5. This CDR3 has 14 amino acids. The germline V gene has CDR1 SGHTA and CDR2 FQGNSA. The CDR3 protein is CASTNRGGYNEQFF. DNA of the CDR3: TGTGCCAGCACCAACCGGGGGGGCTACAATGAGCAGTTCTTC.

The CDR3 sequence: CASSLGASGGAPSTDTQYF. CDR3 bases: TGCGCCAGCAGCTTGGGGGCTAGCGGGGGTGCACCTAGCACAGATACGCAGTATTTT. This rearrangement joins TRBV5-1 to TRBJ2-3; TRBD2 matches at 10 bases. The CDR3 sequence is 19 residues long. Germline V gene lookup returns CDR1 SGHRS and CDR2 YFSETQ. Trimming at V came to 0 bases and at J to 0 bases, leaving 10 bases not matched to a gene. The entire variable domain, with the rest obtained from reference TRBV5-1 and TRBJ2-3, is as follows: KAGVTQTPRYLIKTRGQQVTLSCSPISGHRSVSWYQQTPGQGLQFLFEYFSETQRNKGNFPGRFSGRQFSNSRSEMNVSTLELGDSALYLCASSLGASGGAPSTDTQYFGPGTRLTVL.